The clone carrying this T cell receptor (beta chain) was picked up a small number of times. Antigen unknown. Deletions cut 7 bases from V and 3 bases from J, with 19 bases between. CDR3 length: 15 residues. The V gene's germline CDR1 is ENHRY and CDR2 SYGVKD. TCRdb reprocessed the 5' RACE reads with MiXCR, giving one entry per CDR3 protein. This repertoire shows about 430,000 distinct CDR3 sequences, approximately 19% found once; its top ten account for 20% to 25%. The sample is drawn from a study of T-cell memory formation after mild COVID-19. For the study at large: Largely donor-specific sequence clusters came from a couple of donors. Findings and caveats of the study: Cross-reactive memory appears to have joined, as suggested by some responding clones showing up in pre-infection memory. CD4+ clones that contracted lay mainly in CM and EM; CD8+ ones lay in EMRA. The study found balanced CD4/CD8 in clones contracting day 15 to 85 and a CD4+ lean in later expanders.

Sample: PBMCs or a T cell subset sorted from them (not recorded which). The chain links TRBV10-3 to TRBJ2-7, with D perhaps TRBD1 (6 bases). The receptor was isolated from a man aged 18 to 29 who had mild COVID-19 (a few samples of this study predate the infection). Cell type and time point are not known. Here the CDR3 reads CAITDVEQGFYEQYF. CDR3 coding DNA: TGTGCCATCACCGACGTGGAACAGGGATTCTACGAGCAGTACTTC.